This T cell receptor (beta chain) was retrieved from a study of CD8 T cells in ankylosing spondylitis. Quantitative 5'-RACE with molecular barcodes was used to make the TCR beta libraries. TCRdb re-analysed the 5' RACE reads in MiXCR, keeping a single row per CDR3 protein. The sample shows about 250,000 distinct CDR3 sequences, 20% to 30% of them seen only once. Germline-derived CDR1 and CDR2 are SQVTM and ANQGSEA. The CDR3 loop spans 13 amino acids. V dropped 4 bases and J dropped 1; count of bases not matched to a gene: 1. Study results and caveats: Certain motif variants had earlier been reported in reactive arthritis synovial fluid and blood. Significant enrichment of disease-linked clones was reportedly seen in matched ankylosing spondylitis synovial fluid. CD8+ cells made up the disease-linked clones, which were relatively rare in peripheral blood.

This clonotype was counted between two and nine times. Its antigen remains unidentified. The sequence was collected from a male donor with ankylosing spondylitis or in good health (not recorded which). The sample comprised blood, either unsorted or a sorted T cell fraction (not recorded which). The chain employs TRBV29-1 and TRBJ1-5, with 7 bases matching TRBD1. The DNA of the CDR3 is TGCAGCGTTGCGGACAGGAGCAATCAGCCCCAGCATTTT. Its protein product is CSVADRSNQPQHF.